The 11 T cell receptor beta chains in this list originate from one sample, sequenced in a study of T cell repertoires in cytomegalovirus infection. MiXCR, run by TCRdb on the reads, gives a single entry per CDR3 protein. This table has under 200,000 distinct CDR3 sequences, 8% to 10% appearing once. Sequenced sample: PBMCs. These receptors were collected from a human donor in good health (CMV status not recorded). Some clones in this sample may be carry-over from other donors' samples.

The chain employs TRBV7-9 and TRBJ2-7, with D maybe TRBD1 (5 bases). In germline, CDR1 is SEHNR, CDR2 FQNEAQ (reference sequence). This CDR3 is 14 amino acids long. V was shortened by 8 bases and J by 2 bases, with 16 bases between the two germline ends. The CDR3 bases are TGTGCCAGCGGTGGACACCCCAAAACCTACGAGCAGTACTTC. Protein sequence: CASGGHPKTYEQYF.

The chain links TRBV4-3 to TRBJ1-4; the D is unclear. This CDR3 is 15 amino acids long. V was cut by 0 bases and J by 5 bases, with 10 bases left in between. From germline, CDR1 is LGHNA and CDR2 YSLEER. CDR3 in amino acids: CASSQDNRENEKLFF. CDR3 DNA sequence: TGCGCCAGCAGCCAAGATAACAGAGAGAATGAAAAACTGTTTTTT.

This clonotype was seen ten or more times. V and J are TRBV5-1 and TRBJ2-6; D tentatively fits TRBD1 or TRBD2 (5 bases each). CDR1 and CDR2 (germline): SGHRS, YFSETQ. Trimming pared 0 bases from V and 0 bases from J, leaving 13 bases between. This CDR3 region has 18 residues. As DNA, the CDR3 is TGCGCCAGCAGCTTGGCGGTGCCAGGGAGCTCTGGGGCCAACGTCCTGACTTTC. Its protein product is CASSLAVPGSSGANVLTF.

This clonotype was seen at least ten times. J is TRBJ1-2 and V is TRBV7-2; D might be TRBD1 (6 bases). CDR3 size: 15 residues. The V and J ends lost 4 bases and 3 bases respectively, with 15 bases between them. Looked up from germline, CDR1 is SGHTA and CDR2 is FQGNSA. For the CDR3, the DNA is TGTGCCAGCAGCTCGGACCGACAGGATTACTATGGCTACACCTTC. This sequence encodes CASSSDRQDYYGYTF.

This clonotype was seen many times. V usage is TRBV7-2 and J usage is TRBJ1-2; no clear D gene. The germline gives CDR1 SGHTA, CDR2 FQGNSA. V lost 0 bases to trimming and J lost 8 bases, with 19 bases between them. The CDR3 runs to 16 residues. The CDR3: CASSLARAGQEGGYTF. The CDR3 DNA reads TGTGCCAGCAGCTTAGCGAGGGCAGGCCAAGAAGGGGGCTACACCTTC.

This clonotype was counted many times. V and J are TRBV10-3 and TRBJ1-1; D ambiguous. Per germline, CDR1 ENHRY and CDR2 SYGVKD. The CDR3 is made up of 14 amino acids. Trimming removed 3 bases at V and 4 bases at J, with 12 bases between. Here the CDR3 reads CAISDGVFGTEAFF. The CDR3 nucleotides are TGTGCCATCAGTGACGGGGTTTTCGGCACTGAAGCTTTCTTT.

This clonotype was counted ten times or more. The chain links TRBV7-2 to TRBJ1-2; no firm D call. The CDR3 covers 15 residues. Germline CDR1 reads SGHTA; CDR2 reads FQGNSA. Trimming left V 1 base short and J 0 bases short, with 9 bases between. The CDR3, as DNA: TGTGCCAGCAGCTTAGATCCACCACCTAACTATGGCTACACCTTC. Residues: CASSLDPPPNYGYTF.

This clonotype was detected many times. Here the CDR3 reads CASSQGGTVDYGYTF. In DNA, the CDR3 is TGTGCCAGCAGCCAGGGAGGGACAGTAGACTATGGCTACACCTTC. The chain recombines TRBV2 with TRBJ1-2; 7 bases are a match to TRBD1. The germline V gene encodes CDR1 SNHLY and CDR2 FYNNEI. The CDR3 loop spans 15 amino acids. V lost 6 bases and J lost 3; bases outside the gene matches: 10.

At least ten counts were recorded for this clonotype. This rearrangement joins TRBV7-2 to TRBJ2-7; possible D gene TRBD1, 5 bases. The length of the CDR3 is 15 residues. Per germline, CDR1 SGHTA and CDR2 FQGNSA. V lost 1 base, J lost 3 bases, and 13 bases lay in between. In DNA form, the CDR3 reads TGTGCCAGCAGCTTAGAAGCGCAGGGTATCTACGAGCAGTACTTC. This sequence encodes CASSLEAQGIYEQYF.

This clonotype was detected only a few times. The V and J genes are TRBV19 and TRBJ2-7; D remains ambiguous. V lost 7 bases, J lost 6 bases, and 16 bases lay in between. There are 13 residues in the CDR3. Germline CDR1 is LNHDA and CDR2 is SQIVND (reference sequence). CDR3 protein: CASITNTDGEQYF. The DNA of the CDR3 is TGTGCCAGTATCACCAATACCGATGGCGAGCAGTACTTC.

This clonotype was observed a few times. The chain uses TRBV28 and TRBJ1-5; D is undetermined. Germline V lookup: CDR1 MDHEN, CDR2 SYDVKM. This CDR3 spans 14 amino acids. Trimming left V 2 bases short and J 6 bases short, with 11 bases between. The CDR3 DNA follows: TGTGCCAGCAGTTTAGGTACCGGGGTTCAGCCCCAGCATTTT. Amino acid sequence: CASSLGTGVQPQHF. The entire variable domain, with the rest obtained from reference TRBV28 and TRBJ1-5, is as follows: DVKVTQSSRYLVKRTGEKVFLECVQDMDHENMFWYRQDPGLGLRLIYFSYDVKMKEKGDIPEGYSVSREKKERFSLILESASTNQTSMYLCASSLGTGVQPQHFGDGTRLSIL.